This note documents a single T cell receptor beta chain sequence. The sample originates from a study of blood T cell repertoires in COVID-19. Those enrolled, adults aged roughly 18 to 89 years, came from about two dozen US areas. TCRdb's table, derived via immunoSEQ multiplex PCR, lists solely in-frame clones and lacks some. The sample consists of 300,000 to 350,000 clones, about 90% of them appearing once. Specimen: PBMCs or T cells enriched from blood (not recorded which). The receptor's source is a woman under 40 who had recovered from COVID-19.

Here the CDR3 DNA reads TGTGCCAGCAGTCCCTACCAATACCAGCCCCAGCATTTT. The encoded protein is CASSPYQYQPQHF. The chain links TRBV6-2 or TRBV6-3 to TRBJ1-5; D is undetermined. Germline-derived CDR1 and CDR2 are MNHEY and SVGEGT. V dropped 5 bases and J dropped 7 bases, with 12 bases sitting between them. This CDR3 has 13 amino acids.